The T cell receptor (beta chain) described here comes from a study of cytomegalovirus exposure and HLA in healthy donors. Study-level points and caveats: It was confirmed in vitro that three of the CMV-associated chains were specific for CMV antigens. In an earlier analysis, productive rearrangement rates for most beta V segments clustered near 87% or 30%.

PCR was performed using 60 Vbeta and 13 Jbeta primers. Only in-frame clones appear in the TCRdb table, and some are missing; sequencing was by immunoSEQ multiplex PCR. The table records under 150,000 clones, around 81% of them present only once. Germline V gives CDR1 SQVTM, CDR2 ANQGSEA. The CDR3 contains 13 residues. Trimming removed 6 bases at V and 8 bases at J, with 19 bases between. Turning to this clone: Its target is unknown.

The chain couples TRBV29-1 to TRBJ1-2, with a weak D call TRBD1 (6 bases). This receptor was identified in a man younger than 35 in good health and CMV-seronegative. The source material was PBMCs. The CDR3 is CSVIPPTGWGYTF. The CDR3 nucleotides are TGCAGCGTCATCCCCCCGACAGGCTGGGGCTACACCTTC.